This T cell receptor (beta chain) was captured by sequencing in a study of post-analysis software for immune sequencing data (dated by TCRdb to 2015 to 2017). For the wider study: Relapsing-remitting, secondary progressive and progressive-relapsing multiple sclerosis were recorded as disease courses, and subtype annotation was lacking for some patients. The multiple sclerosis patient repertoires were compared with about a dozen previously published healthy control repertoires from donors aged about 6 to 28 years. A subset of samples was prepared in parallel using single-end sample barcoding, then pooled and co-amplified after Illumina adapter ligation. Overall study outcomes, separate from this receptor: When samples were clustered directly using the F measure, samples prepared in the same batch co-clustered strongly, which prompted a batch-effect correction. Significantly lower normalized Chao1 diversity was found in multiple sclerosis patients than in controls, suggesting substantial peripheral T-cell clonal expansion. The multiple sclerosis patient group was slightly younger than the control group. Four or five TRBV segments, including TRBV5-6, TRBV5-1 and TRBV20-1, were significantly more frequent in patients than controls.

Worth noting for this clonotype: It has no known antigen specificity. There are no base qualities to consult, and no much larger clone falls within one base.

To prepare the library, PCR was applied. Sequencing took place on an Illumina HiSeq 2500. To reduce PCR and sequencing biases, unique molecular identifiers were incorporated into the TCR beta cDNA libraries. Roughly 0.5 million cDNA molecules were obtained per 1 to 10 million input T cells, so each molecule approximated one T cell. The same protocol used for the earlier healthy control dataset was applied to prepare and sequence the patient libraries. Within a given batch, samples were prepared together, multiplexed and sequenced on the same HiSeq lane. The source study handled its data this way. Raw barcoded reads were processed with MIGEC, and single-read molecular identifier groups were discarded before consensus assembly and CDR3 extraction. Clonotype tables were post-analysed with VDJtools, normalizing diversity by down-sampling all datasets to the smallest sample size. Repertoire overlap clustering matched CDR3 amino acid but not nucleotide sequences to correct batch-related cross-sample contamination. Clones were called with MiXCR by TCRdb after fastp trimmed the public reads at Q25, and only in-frame beta chains were retained. Entries are consolidated by CDR3 protein sequence, retaining the most common genes and DNA. Clone size and V and J calls follow TCRdb, not the original study. This sample gives approximately 730,000 distinct CDR3 sequences in total; 35% to 55% of them show up just once. The top ten constitute roughly 4.4% of the sample.

The V end loses 3 bases and the J end loses 2 bases, and a stretch of 17 bases separates them. From the cysteine through the phenylalanine, the CDR3 covers 16 amino acids. The CDR3 DNA has 48 bases and is translated from base 1. The germline V gene (reference sequence) supplies CDR1 LGHDT and CDR2 YNNKEL. To demonstrate the VDJtools post-analysis software, TCR beta repertoires were profiled from the peripheral blood of about 13 young patients with multiple sclerosis. The patients with multiple sclerosis were children and adolescents between roughly 6 and 17 years of age. The sequence links TRBV3-1 to TRBJ2-7; the D segment could be TRBD2, given 6 matching bases. The sequence came from a girl between 5 and 17 years old with multiple sclerosis. Specimen: blood. The DNA sequence follows: TGTGCCAGCAGCCACGTCCTGGGAGGAGGGACCTACGAGCAGTACTTC. It translates to CASSHVLGGGTYEQYF.